Sequencing of this T cell receptor (beta chain) was carried out in a study of blood T cell repertoires in COVID-19. The overall study: Researchers got acute and convalescent COVID-19 samples from the United States, Italy and Spain.

Profiling relied on immunoSEQ multiplex PCR, and the TCRdb table lists in-frame clones only, not all of them. The sample lists just over 250,000 clones, over 75% occurring once. Input material: peripheral blood. The TCR was taken from a woman aged 45-65 years with acute or convalescent COVID-19.

The CDR3 is CASSFRGPGNTIYF. For the CDR3, the DNA is TGTGCCAGCAGTTTCAGGGGGCCTGGAAACACCATATATTTT. The genes are TRBV28 and TRBJ1-3; 8 nucleotides line up with TRBD1. CDR1 is MDHEN, CDR2 SYDVKM, per germline. V gave up 3 bases and J gave up 2 bases; unmatched junction bases: 0. The CDR3 consists of 14 residues.